The TCR beta chain under discussion was sequenced for a study of T-cell reconstitution after alpha-beta-depleted transplantation in children. Overall study findings and caveats: T-cell counts and diversity at one year following transplant were attributed mainly to newly produced T cells. It was reported that alpha-beta T cells came from several hundred expanded graft clones (about two months after transplant).

Preparation of the TCRbeta library involved a method that used unique molecular identifiers. TCRdb re-called the PCR reads through MiXCR, storing one row per CDR3 protein. The table includes 490,000 or so distinct CDR3 sequences, about 10% detected once. This clonotype occurred a few times. Its cognate antigen is unknown. The receptor comes from a child aged 2-15 years with inherited bone marrow failure, due to receive a stem cell transplant. Specimen: PBMCs, collected before TCRalphabeta/CD19-depleted stem cell transplant.

CDR3: CASSLGGEGPSYNEQFF. In DNA form, the CDR3 reads TGTGCCAGCAGTTTGGGGGGGGAGGGCCCTTCCTACAATGAGCAGTTCTTC. The V gene is TRBV7-9, the J gene TRBJ2-1; 7 positions match TRBD2. The V and J ends lost 6 bases and 1 base, in that order; junction bases with no gene match: 12. The CDR3 loop spans 17 amino acids. Germline V gene sequence: CDR1 SEHNR, CDR2 FQNEAQ (reference sequence).